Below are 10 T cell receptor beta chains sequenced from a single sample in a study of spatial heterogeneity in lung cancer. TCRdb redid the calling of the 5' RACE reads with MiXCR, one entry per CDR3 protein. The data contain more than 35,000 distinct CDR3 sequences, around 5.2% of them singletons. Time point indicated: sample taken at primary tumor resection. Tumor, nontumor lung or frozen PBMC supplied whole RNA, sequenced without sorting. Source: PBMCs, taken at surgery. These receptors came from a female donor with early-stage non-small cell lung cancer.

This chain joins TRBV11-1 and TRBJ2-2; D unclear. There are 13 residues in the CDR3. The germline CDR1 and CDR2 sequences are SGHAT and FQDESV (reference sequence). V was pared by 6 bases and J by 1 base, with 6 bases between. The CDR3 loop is CASSPWNTGELFF. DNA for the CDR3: TGTGCCAGCAGTCCTTGGAACACCGGGGAGCTGTTTTTT.

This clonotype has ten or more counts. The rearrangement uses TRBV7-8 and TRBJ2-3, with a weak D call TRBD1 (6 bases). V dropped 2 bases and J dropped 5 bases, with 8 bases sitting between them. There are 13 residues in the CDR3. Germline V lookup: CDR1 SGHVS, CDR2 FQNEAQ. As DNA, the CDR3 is TGTGCCAGCAGCTTACAACAGGGAGATACGCAGTATTTT. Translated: CASSLQQGDTQYF.

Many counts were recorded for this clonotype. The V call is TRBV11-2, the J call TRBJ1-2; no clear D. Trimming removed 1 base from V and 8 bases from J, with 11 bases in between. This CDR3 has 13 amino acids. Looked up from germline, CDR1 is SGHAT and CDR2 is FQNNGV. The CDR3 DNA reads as TGTGCCAGCAGCTTAGGGGCCTTAGGGGGCTACACCTTC. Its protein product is CASSLGALGGYTF. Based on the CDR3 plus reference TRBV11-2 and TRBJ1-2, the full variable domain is EAGVAQSPRYKIIEKRQSVAFWCNPISGHATLYWYQQILGQGPKLLIQFQNNGVVDDSQLPKDRFSAERLKGVDSTLKIQPAKLEDSAVYLCASSLGALGGYTFGSGTRLTVV.

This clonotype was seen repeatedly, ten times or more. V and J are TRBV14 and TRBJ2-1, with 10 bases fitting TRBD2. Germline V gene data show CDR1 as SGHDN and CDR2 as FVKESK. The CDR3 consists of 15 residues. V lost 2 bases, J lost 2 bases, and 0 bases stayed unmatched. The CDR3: CASSQSGGAYNEQFF. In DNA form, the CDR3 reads TGTGCCAGCAGCCAAAGCGGGGGGGCCTACAATGAGCAGTTCTTC.

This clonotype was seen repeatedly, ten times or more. The CDR3 coding sequence is TGTGCCAGCAGTGAAATCGGACAGGGGTCGATCTATGGCTACACCTTC. Translation: CASSEIGQGSIYGYTF. The chain has TRBV2 and TRBJ1-2; 9 bases are a match to TRBD1. CDR3 length: 16 amino acids. CDR1 and CDR2 (germline): SNHLY, FYNNEI. The V gene end was trimmed by 2 bases and the J gene end by 4 bases; junction bases not matched to a gene: 8.

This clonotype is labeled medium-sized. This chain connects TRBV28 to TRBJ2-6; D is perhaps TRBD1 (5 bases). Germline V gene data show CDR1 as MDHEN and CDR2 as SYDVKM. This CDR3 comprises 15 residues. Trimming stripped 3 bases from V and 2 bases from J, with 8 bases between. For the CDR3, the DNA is TGTGCCAGCAGTTTTCAGGGTGCTGGGGCCAACGTCCTGACTTTC. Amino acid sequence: CASSFQGAGANVLTF.

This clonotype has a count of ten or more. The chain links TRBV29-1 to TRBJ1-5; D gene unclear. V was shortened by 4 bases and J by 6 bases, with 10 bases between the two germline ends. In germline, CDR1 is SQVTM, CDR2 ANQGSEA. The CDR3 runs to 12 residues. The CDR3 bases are TGCAGCGTTGGTGGGGAGAGTCAGCCCCAGCATTTT. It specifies CSVGGESQPQHF. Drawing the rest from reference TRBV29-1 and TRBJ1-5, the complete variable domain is SAVISQKPSRDICQRGTSLTIQCQVDSQVTMMFWYRQQPGQSLTLIATANQGSEATYESGFVIDKFPISRPNLTFSTLTVSNMSPEDSSIYLCSVGGESQPQHFGDGTRLSIL.

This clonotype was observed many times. CDR3 coding DNA: TGTGCCAGCAGTAAACAGGGGGGGGACAATGAGCAGTTCTTC. As protein: CASSKQGGDNEQFF. This chain joins TRBV28 and TRBJ2-1, with D tentatively TRBD1 (8 bases). Germline V lookup: CDR1 MDHEN, CDR2 SYDVKM. Deletions cut 5 bases from V and 5 bases from J, with 13 bases between. The CDR3 consists of 14 residues.

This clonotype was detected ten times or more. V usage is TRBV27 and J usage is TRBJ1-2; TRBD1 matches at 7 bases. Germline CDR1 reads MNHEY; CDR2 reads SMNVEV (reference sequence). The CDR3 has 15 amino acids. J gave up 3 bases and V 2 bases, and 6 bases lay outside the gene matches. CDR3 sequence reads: CASSLAIGGDYGYTF. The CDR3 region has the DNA TGTGCCAGCAGTTTAGCGATAGGGGGCGACTATGGCTACACCTTC.

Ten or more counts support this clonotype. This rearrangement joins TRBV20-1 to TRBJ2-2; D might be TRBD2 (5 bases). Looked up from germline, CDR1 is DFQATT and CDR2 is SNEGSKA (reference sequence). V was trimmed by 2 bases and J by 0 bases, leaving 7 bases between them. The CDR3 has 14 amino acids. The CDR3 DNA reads TGCAGTGCTAGAATCGGGGCGAACACCGGGGAGCTGTTTTTT. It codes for CSARIGANTGELFF.